One sample yielded the 4 T cell receptor beta chains listed below, sequenced in a study of blood T cell repertoires in COVID-19. The protocol was immunoSEQ multiplex PCR, while the TCRdb copy is restricted to in-frame clones and leaves out a portion. The sample includes some 120,000 clones, 88% seen only once; the top ten take about 1.6%. Sequenced sample: peripheral blood. All receptors come from a human donor in a cohort sampled during active COVID-19.

The chain recombines TRBV14 with TRBJ1-3; 8 bases agree with TRBD1. Looked up from germline, CDR1 is SGHDN and CDR2 is FVKESK. The V and J ends lost 1 base and 5 bases, in that order; junction bases with no gene match: 4. The CDR3 is 15 residues long. CDR3 sequence: CASSQVDRGRNTIYF. CDR3 nucleotide sequence: TGTGCCAGCAGCCAAGTTGACAGGGGAAGAAACACCATATATTTT.

The chain carries TRBV6-4 and TRBJ2-3, with TRBD2 matching 13 bases. There are 15 residues in the CDR3. J lost 5 bases, V lost 7 bases, and 6 bases had no gene match. Germline V gene data show CDR1 as MRHNA and CDR2 as SNTAGT. The DNA of the CDR3 is TGTGCCAGCAAGAGGACTAGCGGGAGTGTAGATACGCAGTATTTT. Amino acid sequence: CASKRTSGSVDTQYF.

The genes are TRBV18 and TRBJ1-2, with D possibly TRBD1 on 6 matching bases. V was pared by 2 bases and J by 2 bases, with 9 bases between. The CDR3 contains 14 residues. The germline V gene encodes CDR1 KGHSH and CDR2 LQKENI. The CDR3 spells CASSPGRGNYGYTF. The CDR3 nucleotides are TGTGCCAGCTCACCAGGGAGGGGGAACTATGGCTACACCTTC.

The chain has TRBV25-1 and TRBJ2-5, with 7 bases aligning to TRBD1. This CDR3 comprises 15 residues. The junction had 7 bases not matched to a gene; V was cut back by 1 base and J by 5 bases. The germline gives CDR1 MGHDK, CDR2 SYGVNS. CDR3 sequence: CASSESGQRGETQYF. Here the CDR3 DNA reads TGTGCCAGCAGTGAATCGGGACAGAGGGGGGAGACCCAGTACTTC.